These T cell receptor beta chains were read from a single sample in a study of blood T cells in healthy people across ages. MiXCR, run by TCRdb on the 5' RACE reads, gives a single entry per CDR3 protein. The sample records about 1,400,000 distinct CDR3 sequences, approximately 40% being singletons. Sequencing was performed on blood. The receptor source for this set is a woman aged 18-35 years in good health. Both conserved end residues are part of each CDR3. The order of the fields is CDR3 protein, CDR3 DNA, V gene, J gene, clone size, D gene. D genes are given only for firm matches. Clone size is given for some rows only: seen once, a few or many times, or a class if the clone is expanded.

CASSLGDYDSYEQYF	TGTGCCAGCAGCCTAGGGGACTACGACTCCTACGAGCAGTACTTC	TRBV5-6	TRBJ2-7	NA	TRBD2
CASSPPLTGGNQPQHF	TGTGCCAGCTCACCGCCTTTGACAGGGGGTAATCAGCCCCAGCATTTT	TRBV18	TRBJ1-5	NA	TRBD1
CAISEKRVGGEQFF	TGTGCCATCAGTGAGAAAAGGGTAGGTGGCGAGCAGTTCTTC	TRBV10-3	TRBJ2-1	NA	NA
CASRGVTSYEQYF	TGTGCCAGCAGGGGCGTTACCTCCTACGAGCAGTACTTC	TRBV3-1	TRBJ2-7	NA	NA
CASSEGGRSYNEQFF	TGTGCCAGCAGTGAGGGGGGGCGCTCCTACAATGAGCAGTTCTTC	TRBV6-4	TRBJ2-1	NA	NA
CATSRDIGTSSWEQYF	TGTGCCACCAGCAGAGATATTGGGACTAGTTCGTGGGAGCAGTACTTC	TRBV15	TRBJ2-5	NA	TRBD2
CASSKPQTRGETQYF	TGTGCCAGCAGCAAACCTCAGACCCGCGGGGAGACCCAGTACTTC	TRBV3-1	TRBJ2-5	few	NA
CARAPGLAAYNEQFF	TGTGCCAGGGCCCCGGGACTAGCGGCCTACAATGAGCAGTTCTTC	TRBV6-5	TRBJ2-1	NA	TRBD2
CASSLGTLRGYEQYF	TGTGCCAGCAGTTTGGGCACCCTAAGAGGCTACGAGCAGTACTTC	TRBV28	TRBJ2-7	NA	NA
CSARLGSGNTEAFF	TGCAGTGCTAGATTGGGCTCGGGGAACACTGAAGCTTTCTTT	TRBV20-1	TRBJ1-1	NA	NA
CASSRGGANMNNEQYF	TGTGCCAGCTCCCGAGGGGGCGCGAACATGAACAATGAGCAGTACTTC	TRBV2	TRBJ2-7	once	TRBD1
CASSLDGTATYGYTF	TGCGCCAGCAGCTTGGATGGGACAGCAACATATGGCTACACCTTC	TRBV5-1	TRBJ1-2	few	TRBD1
CASSLGLAGGHNEQFF	TGTGCCAGCAGCTTGGGGCTAGCGGGGGGCCACAATGAGCAGTTCTTC	TRBV11-2	TRBJ2-1	few	TRBD2
CSAGTSGSTGSYIQYF	TGCAGTGCGGGGACTAGCGGGAGCACCGGGAGTTACATTCAGTACTTC	TRBV20-1	TRBJ2-4	few	TRBD2
CSVQDRGYQNYGYTF	TGCAGCGTTCAGGACAGGGGCTATCAGAACTATGGCTACACCTTC	TRBV29-1	TRBJ1-2	few	TRBD1
CASSSPRGYNEQFF	TGTGCCAGCAGTTCCCCCCGGGGGTACAATGAGCAGTTCTTC	TRBV27	TRBJ2-1	NA	NA
CSATPPDRGLDGYTF	TGCAGTGCTACTCCTCCGGACAGGGGGCTGGATGGCTACACCTTC	TRBV20-1	TRBJ1-2	NA	TRBD1
CASSSEVAAGEQYF	TGTGCCAGCAGCTCCGAGGTGGCCGCGGGGGAGCAGTACTTC	TRBV11-1	TRBJ2-7	NA	NA
CASSPRLAGAAYEQYF	TGTGCCAGCAGTCCAAGACTAGCGGGAGCCGCCTACGAGCAGTACTTC	TRBV12-3/TRBV12-4	TRBJ2-7	few	TRBD2
CACRIVEQYF	TGTGCCTGCAGGATCGTGGAGCAGTACTTC	TRBV2	TRBJ2-4	NA	NA
CSAPRGQGANYGYTF	TGCAGTGCTCCCAGGGGGCAGGGAGCTAACTATGGCTACACCTTC	TRBV20-1	TRBJ1-2	NA	TRBD1
CSAPPDYSNQPQHF	TGCAGTGCCCCACCCGATTATAGCAATCAGCCCCAGCATTTT	TRBV20-1	TRBJ1-5	NA	NA